The text below deals with one T cell receptor (beta chain). TCRdb reprocessed the RACE reads via MiXCR and lists one record per CDR3 protein. Found here are about 140,000 distinct CDR3 sequences, roughly 12% of them singletons; the top ten hold 1.4%. The CDR3 length is 18 residues. Germline loops: CDR1 MDHEN, CDR2 SYDVKM. V lost 6 bases and J lost 1; bases outside the gene matches: 16. The sample is drawn from a study of human T cells and chemical hapten exposure. Time point specified: patch test 2, 6 weeks after DPC sensitization. Indicated treatment: therapeutic diphenylcyclopropenone sensitization with weekly scalp DPC.

Source: whole blood, taken in connection with sensitization to the hapten diphenylcyclopropenone (DPC). This TCR was sampled from a woman between 50 and 59 years old with alopecia areata. Some clones in this sample may be carry-over from other donors' samples. The chain carries TRBV28 and TRBJ1-2; 8 nucleotides align to TRBD1. Here the CDR3 reads CASSRVTGTGYYNYGYTF. The CDR3, as DNA: TGTGCCAGCAGCCGCGTGACCGGGACAGGCTACTATAACTATGGCTACACCTTC.